The rows below give T cell receptor beta chains drawn from one sample of a study of T cell responses to AZD1222 COVID-19 vaccine. Repertoires were generated with immunoSEQ multiplex PCR, while TCRdb's copy carries only in-frame clones and drops some. The sample carries approximately 150,000 clones, roughly nine tenths recorded once. The starting material was peripheral blood, obtained on day 0 of AZD1222 vaccination. The source of these receptors is an adult in good health. The CDR3 runs from the conserved cysteine through the conserved F or W. The order of the fields is V gene, J gene, D gene, CDR3 length, clone size, CDR3 protein, CDR3 DNA. D genes are given only for firm matches. Expanded clones get a size class; other rows say once, few or many, or leave the size out.

TRBV28	TRBJ2-1	.	14	.	CASYSTDTYNEQFF	TGTGCCAGCTACTCTACAGACACATACAATGAGCAGTTCTTC
TRBV5-1	TRBJ2-3	TRBD1	16	.	CASSLGTGTSTDTQYF	TGCGCCAGCAGCTTGGGGACAGGGACTAGCACAGATACGCAGTATTTT
TRBV2	TRBJ2-5	.	15	once	CASSEFPQGQETQYF	TGTGCCAGCAGTGAATTTCCCCAGGGGCAAGAGACCCAGTACTTC
TRBV19	TRBJ1-4	.	14	.	CASSIGRGGEKLFF	TGTGCCAGTAGTATAGGCAGGGGTGGTGAAAAACTGTTTTTT
TRBV7-6	TRBJ2-1	TRBD1	16	.	CASSLAGTGGVNEQFF	TGTGCCAGCAGCTTGGCCGGGACAGGGGGCGTCAATGAGCAGTTCTTC
TRBV7-2	TRBJ2-7	.	12	.	CASSLMRDEQYF	TGTGCCAGCAGCTTAATGAGGGACGAGCAGTACTTC
TRBV5-1	TRBJ2-2	.	15	few	CASSPAGPWAGELFF	TGCGCCAGCAGCCCCGCAGGCCCTTGGGCCGGGGAGCTGTTTTTT
TRBV28	TRBJ1-5	.	16	.	CASSLLRNWITQPQHF	TGTGCCAGCAGTTTATTAAGGAACTGGATAACCCAGCCCCAGCATTTT
TRBV7-2	TRBJ1-2	.	15	few	CASSVTGRVNYGYTF	TGTGCCAGCAGCGTTACAGGGAGGGTGAACTATGGCTACACCTTC
TRBV7-9	TRBJ1-1	TRBD1	16	.	CASSLLGQGHNTEAFF	TGTGCCAGCAGCTTATTGGGACAGGGGCACAACACTGAAGCTTTCTTT
TRBV28	TRBJ2-1	.	14	.	CASSLLAEDNEQFF	TGTGCCAGCAGTTTATTGGCAGAAGACAATGAGCAGTTCTTC
TRBV30	TRBJ2-5	TRBD2	15	.	CAWRGGTSGRETQYF	TGTGCCTGGAGGGGGGGGACTAGCGGGAGAGAGACCCAGTACTTC
TRBV29-1	TRBJ1-1	.	12	.	CSVGQLNTEAFF	TGCAGCGTTGGACAGTTGAACACTGAAGCTTTCTTT
TRBV3-1/TRBV3-2	TRBJ1-5	.	14	.	CASSPRGGNQPQHF	TGTGCCAGCAGCCCAAGGGGGGGCAATCAGCCCCAGCATTTT
TRBV11-2	TRBJ1-1	.	12	once	CASSAWAGEAFF	TGTGCCAGCAGCGCCTGGGCGGGAGAAGCTTTCTTT
TRBV19	TRBJ1-1	.	15	.	CASSPSTHMNTEAFF	TGTGCCAGTAGTCCATCGACACACATGAACACTGAAGCTTTCTTT
TRBV6-5	TRBJ1-5	.	15	.	CASINGVGSNQPQHF	TGTGCCAGCATAAATGGGGTCGGGAGCAATCAGCCCCAGCATTTT
TRBV20-1	TRBJ2-3	.	11	.	CSASTGDTQYF	TGCAGTGCTAGTACGGGAGATACGCAGTATTTT
TRBV4-1	TRBJ1-1	.	15	.	CASSQNTVPNTEAFF	TGCGCCAGCAGCCAAAACACAGTCCCGAACACTGAAGCTTTCTTT
TRBV7-2	TRBJ2-2	TRBD1	16	.	CASSLPGQGRTGELFF	TGTGCCAGCAGCTTACCGGGACAGGGTCGCACCGGGGAGCTGTTTTTT
TRBV6-5	TRBJ1-5	.	15	.	CASSYSGVQGQPQHF	TGTGCCAGCAGTTACTCCGGGGTCCAGGGACAGCCCCAGCATTTT
TRBV5-6	TRBJ1-2	TRBD1	13	.	CASSLRDRDFNTF	TGTGCCAGCAGCTTGAGGGACAGGGACTTCAACACCTTC
TRBV7-9	TRBJ1-2	.	14	.	CASSLESGLYGYTF	TGTGCCAGCAGCTTAGAATCAGGACTCTATGGCTACACCTTC
TRBV11-3	TRBJ2-1	TRBD1	14	.	CASSFGTGANEQFF	TGTGCCAGCAGCTTCGGGACAGGGGCAAATGAGCAGTTCTTC
TRBV6-4	TRBJ2-7	TRBD2	18	.	CASSDIGTSGRAFLEQYF	TGTGCCAGCAGTGACATTGGGACTAGCGGGAGGGCCTTTCTCGAGCAGTACTTC
TRBV6-5	TRBJ2-3	.	14	.	CASKGGPSTDTQYF	TGTGCCAGCAAGGGGGGACCTAGCACAGATACGCAGTATTTT
TRBV10-3	TRBJ1-2	.	15	.	CAIRAGFSANYGYTF	TGTGCCATCAGGGCAGGGTTTTCAGCTAACTATGGCTACACCTTC
TRBV7-7	TRBJ2-2	.	16	.	CASSPEAAGLTGELFF	TGTGCTAGCAGCCCCGAGGCCGCGGGGCTTACCGGGGAGCTGTTTTTT
TRBV30	TRBJ1-6	.	13	.	CAWMGTYNSPLHF	TGTGCCTGGATGGGGACCTATAATTCACCCCTCCACTTT
TRBV4-2	TRBJ2-3	.	15	.	CASSQDQRPTDTQYF	TGTGCCAGCAGCCAAGACCAGCGACCCACAGATACGCAGTATTTT
TRBV4-1	TRBJ2-1	.	14	.	CASSQEAVYNEQFF	TGCGCCAGCAGCCAAGAGGCAGTATACAATGAGCAGTTCTTC
TRBV3-1/TRBV3-2	TRBJ1-5	.	14	.	CASSQLWGGQPQHF	TGTGCCAGCAGCCAATTGTGGGGGGGTCAGCCCCAGCATTTT
TRBV19	TRBJ1-1	.	14	.	CASSIVGMNTEAFF	TGTGCCAGTAGTATAGTTGGAATGAACACTGAAGCTTTCTTT
TRBV7-9	TRBJ1-2	TRBD1	15	.	CASSQPGQPIYGYTF	TGTGCCAGCAGCCAACCGGGACAGCCTATCTATGGCTACACCTTC
TRBV5-4	TRBJ1-1	.	14	.	CASTARQQNTEAFF	TGTGCCAGCACCGCCAGACAGCAGAACACTGAAGCTTTCTTT
TRBV9	TRBJ2-7	.	14	.	CASSPSLAWYEQYF	TGTGCCAGCAGCCCCTCGTTAGCCTGGTACGAGCAGTACTTC
TRBV9	TRBJ2-1	.	14	.	CASSAGALNNEQFF	TGTGCCAGCAGCGCAGGGGCCCTTAACAATGAGCAGTTCTTC
TRBV6-6	TRBJ1-6	TRBD1	14	.	CASSFQGAESPLHF	TGTGCCAGCAGTTTCCAGGGGGCTGAATCACCCCTCCACTTT
TRBV19	TRBJ1-5	.	15	.	CASSMSGQSNQPQHF	TGTGCCAGTAGTATGTCCGGGCAGAGCAATCAGCCCCAGCATTTT
TRBV11-2	TRBJ1-2	.	13	.	CASSPTANYGYTF	TGTGCCAGCAGCCCGACAGCTAACTATGGCTACACCTTC
TRBV6-5	TRBJ1-5	TRBD1	13	.	CASSSDRGQPQHF	TGTGCCAGCAGTTCGGACAGGGGCCAGCCCCAGCATTTT
TRBV6-1	TRBJ2-7	TRBD2	16	.	CASSDLIAGGGYEQYF	TGTGCCAGCAGTGATCTCATAGCGGGAGGTGGGTACGAGCAGTACTTC
TRBV28	TRBJ2-2	.	15	.	CASSVTAGFTGELFF	TGTGCCAGCAGCGTGACGGCGGGATTCACCGGGGAGCTGTTTTTT
TRBV7-3	TRBJ1-1	TRBD1	14	.	CASSLTQGAAEAFF	TGTGCCAGCAGCTTAACCCAGGGGGCGGCTGAAGCTTTCTTT
TRBV5-4	TRBJ1-1	TRBD1	14	.	CASTKNRGNTEAFF	TGTGCCAGCACGAAGAACAGGGGGAACACTGAAGCTTTCTTT
TRBV5-4	TRBJ1-3	TRBD1	15	once	CASSLQGAHGNTIYF	TGTGCCAGCAGCTTACAGGGGGCGCATGGAAACACCATATATTTT
TRBV7-2	TRBJ2-3	.	13	once	CASSYSGWDTQYF	TGTGCCAGCAGCTACTCCGGGTGGGATACGCAGTATTTT
TRBV5-6	TRBJ1-4	.	14	.	CASSPGHTNEKLFF	TGTGCCAGCAGCCCGGGACATACTAATGAAAAACTGTTTTTT
TRBV3-1/TRBV3-2	TRBJ2-3	TRBD2	14	.	CASSQLAGVDAQYF	TGTGCCAGCAGCCAACTAGCGGGGGTTGACGCGCAGTATTTT
TRBV7-2	TRBJ2-1	.	16	.	CASSPPSLVSYNEQFF	TGTGCCAGCAGTCCACCATCTCTGGTATCTTACAATGAGCAGTTCTTC
TRBV7-6	TRBJ2-2	.	17	.	CASSSNHGAGATGELFF	TGTGCCAGCAGCTCAAACCACGGGGCGGGCGCAACCGGGGAGCTGTTTTTT
TRBV2	TRBJ2-7	TRBD2	14	.	CASRPGTSGYEQYF	TGTGCCAGCAGGCCCGGGACTAGCGGTTACGAGCAGTACTTC
TRBV30	TRBJ1-2	TRBD1	13	.	CAWSSDRGGGYTF	TGTGCCTGGAGTTCCGACAGGGGAGGTGGCTACACCTTC
TRBV28	TRBJ1-2	TRBD1	16	.	CASSLGTAQSNYGYTF	TGTGCCAGCAGTTTAGGGACAGCCCAATCTAACTATGGCTACACCTTC